These 17 T cell receptor beta chains originate from one sample sequenced in a study of T-cell memory formation after mild COVID-19. MiXCR, run by TCRdb on the 5' RACE reads, gives a single entry per CDR3 protein. The repertoire has around 500,000 distinct CDR3 sequences, roughly 20% of them found once; the top ten carry around 12%. Specimen: PBMCs or a T cell subset sorted from them (not recorded which). All receptors come from an adult woman who had mild COVID-19 (a few samples of this study predate the infection). Cell type and time point are not known.

This clonotype occurred a few times. The chain joins TRBV2 to TRBJ2-1, with 7 bases aligning to TRBD1. The CDR3 totals 13 residues. Germline trimming cut 6 bases from V and 1 base from J; bases unmatched to any gene: 0. CDR1 is SNHLY, CDR2 FYNNEI, per germline. The CDR3 coding sequence is TGTGCCAGCAGGGACAGGTCCTACAATGAGCAGTTCTTC. It yields the protein CASRDRSYNEQFF.

The chain combines TRBV4-1 with TRBJ2-1, with D perhaps TRBD1 (6 bases). CDR1 is MGHRA and CDR2 is YSYEKL in the germline V gene. V lost 4 bases and J 7 bases, leaving 20 bases between the germline ends. This CDR3 is 16 amino acids long. Written as DNA, the CDR3 is TGCGCCAGCAGCCGAGGGGCCGGACAGAACTATAATGAGCAGTTCTTC. Its protein is CASSRGAGQNYNEQFF.

The chain couples TRBV11-1 to TRBJ2-3; weak D call: TRBD2 (5 bases). V shed 5 bases and J shed 2 bases, with 8 bases lying between them. Germline-derived CDR1 and CDR2 are SGHAT and FQDESV (reference sequence). There are 13 residues in the CDR3. CDR3 region: CASSKAATDTQYF. The CDR3 DNA reads as TGTGCCAGCAGCAAAGCGGCCACAGATACGCAGTATTTT.

This clonotype was recorded once. This may come from a read error, since a much larger clone is one base off. The chain uses TRBV6-4 and TRBJ2-3; 9 bases map to TRBD2. The CDR3 has 15 residues. Looked up from germline, CDR1 is MRHNA and CDR2 is SNTAGT. After removal of 0 bases from V and 4 bases from J, the junction contained 2 bases not matched to a gene. The CDR3 nucleotides read TGTGCCAGCAGTGACTCTAGCGGGAGCCCAGATACGCAGTATTTT. Its translation: CASSDSSGSPDTQYF.

This clonotype was picked up a small number of times. The chain recombines TRBV7-3 with TRBJ1-1, with D maybe TRBD1 (5 bases). The CDR3 length is 14 residues. Germline CDR1 reads SGHTA; CDR2 reads FQGTGA. Trimming stripped 1 base from V and 6 bases from J, with 12 bases between. CDR3: CASSLSGGIAEAFF. In nucleotides, the CDR3 is TGTGCCAGCAGCTTAAGCGGGGGAATAGCTGAAGCTTTCTTT.

About this clonotype itself: As the CDR3 is not closed by the conserved phenylalanine or tryptophan, this likely results from a read error. The chain employs TRBV5-1 and TRBJ1-1; 7 bases match TRBD1. Germline lookup yields CDR1 SGHRS and CDR2 YFSETQ. This CDR3 spans 14 amino acids. The V gene end was trimmed by 3 bases and the J gene end by 1 base; junction bases not matched to a gene: 3. CDR3 region: CASSSGQRNTEAFL. The DNA of the CDR3 is TGCGCCAGCAGCTCGGGACAGCGGAACACTGAAGCTTTCTTA.

This clonotype was found many times. One junction end does not reproduce the germline sequence, and a read error may be involved. The gene calls are TRBV7-9 and TRBJ1-2, with D possibly being TRBD1 (5 bases). CDR1 is SEHNR, CDR2 FQNEAQ, per germline (reference sequence). This CDR3 is 15 amino acids long. In nucleotides, the CDR3 is TGTGCCAGCAGCCTAGCGGGGGACCTGAACTATGGCTACACCTTC. Translating it yields CASSLAGDLNYGYTF.

The chain joins TRBV24-1 to TRBJ2-7, with a possible D match to TRBD2 (6 bases). The CDR3 contains 17 residues. Germline-derived CDR1 and CDR2 are KGHDR and SFDVKD. V lost 4 bases to trimming and J lost 2 bases, with 20 bases between them. CDR3 in amino acids: CATSEALGVGGTYEQYF. Here the CDR3 DNA reads TGTGCCACCAGTGAGGCGTTAGGCGTGGGGGGAACCTACGAGCAGTACTTC.

This clonotype was found a few times. The chain recombines TRBV7-8 with TRBJ2-3, with D possibly being TRBD1 or TRBD2 (6 bases each). Germline V gene lookup returns CDR1 SGHVS and CDR2 FQNEAQ. The CDR3 contains 16 residues. Trimming pared 4 bases from V and 1 base from J, leaving 15 bases between. The CDR3 sequence: CASSSRWGAGTDTQYF. CDR3 bases: TGTGCCAGCAGCTCCCGGTGGGGGGCGGGCACAGATACGCAGTATTTT.

This clonotype was picked up a small number of times. The rearrangement links TRBV7-9 to TRBJ1-4, with 9 bases fitting TRBD1. J lost 3 bases, V lost 0 bases, and 2 bases had no gene match. The CDR3 has 16 residues. From germline, CDR1 is SEHNR and CDR2 FQNEAQ (reference sequence). This chain's CDR3 is CASSLAGTGPNEKLFF. CDR3 nucleotide sequence: TGTGCCAGCAGCTTAGCGGGGACAGGGCCTAATGAAAAACTGTTTTTT.

This clonotype was detected a few times. The CDR3 end shows no conserved phenylalanine or tryptophan, and so a read error is likely. The DNA is omitted, as the CDR3 cannot be located on it reliably, and the CDR3 follows TCRdb's listing. V is TRBV3-1 and J is TRBJ2-5; the listed D gene, TRBD1, was not tested against the DNA. The CDR3 contains 13 residues when both ends are counted. CDR1 LGHDT and CDR2 YNNKEL come from the germline V gene (reference sequence). The CDR3 loop is CASSHQNREPSLV.

This clonotype came up many times. V and J are TRBV7-3 and TRBJ2-7; D ambiguous. V was pared by 0 bases and J by 4 bases, with 7 bases between. This CDR3 region has 13 residues. Germline loops: CDR1 SGHTA, CDR2 FQGTGA. The CDR3 nucleotides are TGTGCCAGCAGCTTAACCTGGGGTTACGAGCAGTACTTC. Translation gives CASSLTWGYEQYF.

The chain links TRBV12-3 or TRBV12-4 to TRBJ2-3; D is undetermined. Trimming pared 4 bases from V and 12 bases from J, leaving 20 bases between. The CDR3 has 14 residues. For the CDR3, the DNA is TGTGCCAGCAGTTCCGTGATCCGGGCCGTCAGACAGTATTTT. It encodes CASSSVIRAVRQYF.

There are a few counts of this clonotype. The rearrangement joins TRBV3-1 to TRBJ1-2; 7 bases line up with TRBD1. The germline CDR1 and CDR2 sequences are LGHDT and YNNKEL (reference sequence). The length of the CDR3 is 16 residues. Trimming took 4 bases from V and 8 from J; bases not matched to a gene: 16. This CDR3 reads CASSPRLIEGAQGYTF. CDR3 in DNA: TGTGCCAGCAGCCCAAGGCTTATAGAGGGGGCGCAGGGCTACACCTTC. The variable domain in full, completed from reference TRBV3-1 and TRBJ1-2, reads DTAVSQTPKYLVTQMGNDKSIKCEQNLGHDTMYWYKQDSKKFLKIMFSYNNKELIINETVPNRFSPKSPDKAHLNLHINSLELGDSAVYFCASSPRLIEGAQGYTFGSGTRLTVV.

The gene calls are TRBV6-5 and TRBJ1-2; 7 bases are a match to TRBD1. The CDR3 has 15 amino acids. The V segment lost 5 bases and the J segment 2 bases; nucleotides outside the gene matches: 8. CDR1 and CDR2 (germline): MNHEY, SVGAGI. DNA of the CDR3: TGTGCCAGCAGTCCTAGACAGGGCCCCAACTATGGCTACACCTTC. Its protein is CASSPRQGPNYGYTF.

The chain's CDR3 is CATSDLTGTDSTDTQYF. Here the CDR3 DNA reads TGTGCCACCAGTGACCTAACCGGGACGGACAGCACAGATACGCAGTATTTT. The chain recombines TRBV24-1 with TRBJ2-3; D possibly matches TRBD1 or TRBD2 (5 bases each). Germline CDR1 reads KGHDR; CDR2 reads SFDVKD. V lost 4 bases to trimming and J lost 0 bases, with 16 bases between them. This CDR3 has 17 residues.

The chain has TRBV24-1 and TRBJ2-5, with 9 bases lining up with TRBD2. The V segment lost 6 bases and the J segment 2 bases; nucleotides outside the gene matches: 6. The germline gives CDR1 KGHDR, CDR2 SFDVKD. The CDR3 runs to 15 residues. CDR3 DNA: TGTGCCACCAGTAGGCGGGAGGGCCGGCAAGAGACCCAGTACTTC. It codes for CATSRREGRQETQYF.